A single sample is the source of the 2 T cell receptor beta chains below, sequenced in a study of vaccination and CD4 T cells after COVID-19. Treatment defined: roughly 10-day PBMC culture with coronavirus spike peptide pools or control peptides (ViraFEST assay). Their cognate antigens are unknown. Cultured CD4+ T-cell DNA underwent Oncomine TCR Beta short-read sequencing. TCRdb called the PCR reads again in MiXCR, with one record for every CDR3 protein. This sample carries more than 3,000 distinct CDR3 sequences, approximately 16% of them seen once, and the ten largest clones take 13% to 15%. The sequenced sample was CD4+ T cells from blood, cultured in vitro. Every receptor here comes from a human donor who had recovered from COVID-19.

The V and J genes are TRBV20-1 and TRBJ2-5; D may match TRBD1 or TRBD2 (5 bases each). The CDR3 is 14 amino acids. Per the germline V gene, CDR1 is DFQATT and CDR2 is SNEGSKA (reference sequence). V shed 5 bases and J shed 3 bases, with 16 bases lying between them. CDR3 coding DNA: TGCAGTGCTTCCCCGGGACGGTTAGAAGAGACCCAGTACTTC. Its translation: CSASPGRLEETQYF.

A word on this clonotype: This may come from a read error, since a much larger clone is one base off. The chain links TRBV21-1 to TRBJ1-5; TRBD1 reflects the table's D call only, with no check against the DNA. TRBV21-1 is given as a pseudogene. This CDR3 contains 16 residues. The CDR3 protein is CASSKVPYKGNQPQHF. CDR3 nucleotide sequence: TGTGCCAGCAGCAAAGTCCCCTACAAGGGCAATCAGCCCCAGCATTTT.